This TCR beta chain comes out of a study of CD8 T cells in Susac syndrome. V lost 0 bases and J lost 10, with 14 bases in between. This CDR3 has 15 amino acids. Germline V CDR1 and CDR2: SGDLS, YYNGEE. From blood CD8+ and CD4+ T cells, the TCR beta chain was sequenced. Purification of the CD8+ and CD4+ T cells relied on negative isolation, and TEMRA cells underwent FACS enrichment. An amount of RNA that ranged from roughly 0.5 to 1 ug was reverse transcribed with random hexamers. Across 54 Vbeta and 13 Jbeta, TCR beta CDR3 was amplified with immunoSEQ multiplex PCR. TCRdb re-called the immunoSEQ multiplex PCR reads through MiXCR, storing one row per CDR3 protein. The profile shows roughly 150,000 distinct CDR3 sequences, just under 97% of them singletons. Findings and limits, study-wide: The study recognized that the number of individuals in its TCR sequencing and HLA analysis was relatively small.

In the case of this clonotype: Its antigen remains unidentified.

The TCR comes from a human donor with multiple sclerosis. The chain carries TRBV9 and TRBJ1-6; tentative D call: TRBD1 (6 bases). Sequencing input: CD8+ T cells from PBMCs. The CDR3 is CASSVGGGGASPLHF. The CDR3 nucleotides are TGTGCCAGCAGCGTAGGAGGGGGGGGAGCGTCACCCCTCCACTTT. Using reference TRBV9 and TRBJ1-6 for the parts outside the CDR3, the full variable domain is DSGVTQTPKHLITATGQRVTLRCSPRSGDLSVYWYQQSLDQGLQFLIQYYNGEERAKGNILERFSAQQFPDLHSELNLSSLELGDSALYFCASSVGGGGASPLHFGNGTRLTVT.